The next 14 T cell receptor beta chains were all read from a single sample in a study of cytomegalovirus exposure and HLA in healthy donors. Use of 60 Vbeta and 13 Jbeta primers characterized the PCR. Produced via immunoSEQ multiplex PCR; TCRdb's table is partial and in-frame only. The sample carries roughly 170,000 clones, 70% to 80% recorded once. Specimen: PBMCs. The receptors were sampled from a female donor in good health and CMV-seronegative.

The CDR3 DNA reads as TGTGCCAGCACCGAGGACTCCTATAATTCACCCCTCCACTTT. It yields the protein CASTEDSYNSPLHF. The chain carries TRBV7-9 and TRBJ1-6; D ambiguous. Trimming left V 7 bases short and J 0 bases short, with 7 bases between. CDR3 length equals 14 residues. The V gene's germline CDR1 is SEHNR and CDR2 FQNEAQ (reference sequence).

This chain connects TRBV19 to TRBJ2-3, with a tentative D call TRBD2 (5 bases). Germline CDR1 LNHDA, CDR2 SQIVND (reference sequence). With 2 bases removed from V and 13 bases from J, the gap between germline ends came to 16 bases. The CDR3 length is 13 residues. CDR3 amino acids: CASSIRSGTEKYF. The CDR3 nucleotides are TGTGCCAGTAGTATACGGAGCGGCACAGAAAAGTATTTT.

This chain connects TRBV7-2 to TRBJ1-1, with TRBD1 identical over 7 bases. The CDR3 has 16 amino acids. Trimming at V came to 4 bases and at J to 0 bases, leaving 8 bases not matched to a gene. Germline-derived CDR1 and CDR2 are SGHTA and FQGNSA. CDR3 sequence: CASSSRSTGVNTEAFF. In DNA, the CDR3 is TGTGCCAGCAGCTCACGAAGTACAGGGGTGAACACTGAAGCTTTCTTT.

The rearrangement uses TRBV18 and TRBJ1-4, with D perhaps TRBD1 (6 bases). The CDR3 contains 13 residues. Germline values: CDR1 KGHSH, CDR2 LQKENI. The ends were cut back, 3 bases at V and 14 bases at J, with 16 bases in the middle. CDR3 nucleotide sequence: TGTGCCAGCTCACCCCGGGGGGCCGGGGGTCTGTTTTTT. It specifies CASSPRGAGGLFF.

This clone was seen once. This rearrangement joins TRBV7-8 to TRBJ2-7, with D possibly being TRBD1 (6 bases). Germline values: CDR1 SGHVS, CDR2 FQNEAQ. V was shortened by 5 bases and J by 0 bases, with 11 bases between the two germline ends. The length of the CDR3 is 14 residues. The chain's CDR3 is CASSPLGHSYEQYF. For the CDR3, the DNA is TGTGCCAGCAGCCCCCTGGGACACTCCTACGAGCAGTACTTC.

The CDR3 here is CASSQTGGSGANVLTF. CDR3 nucleotide sequence: TGCGCCAGCAGCCAAACAGGGGGCTCTGGGGCCAACGTCCTGACTTTC. The V gene is TRBV4-3, the J gene TRBJ2-6; TRBD1 aligns across 8 bases. The CDR3 has 16 residues. Germline CDR1 is LGHNA and CDR2 is YSLEER. With V trimmed by 2 bases and J by 0 bases, 0 bases remained unmatched.

The genes are TRBV7-9 and TRBJ1-2; 7 bases line up with TRBD1. Germline values: CDR1 SEHNR, CDR2 FQNEAQ (reference sequence). The CDR3 totals 13 residues. J lost 1 base, V lost 5 bases, and 1 base had no gene match. CDR3 nucleotide sequence: TGTGCCAGCAGCAACAGGGGTAACTATGGCTACACCTTC. It yields the protein CASSNRGNYGYTF.

This clone was counted between two and nine times. The rearrangement links TRBV27 to TRBJ1-2; a possible D gene is TRBD1 (6 bases). CDR1 is MNHEY and CDR2 is SMNVEV in the germline V gene (reference sequence). Trimming cost V 9 bases and J 6 bases, with 17 bases left between them. The CDR3 consists of 13 residues. The CDR3 loop is CARDAGAADGYTF. In DNA form, the CDR3 reads TGTGCCAGGGACGCAGGGGCCGCCGATGGCTACACCTTC.

This sequence joins TRBV18 and TRBJ2-4; maybe TRBD2 (5 bases). CDR1 is KGHSH and CDR2 is LQKENI in the germline V gene. The CDR3 covers 15 residues. The V and J ends lost 2 bases and 5 bases respectively, with 13 bases between them. CDR3 DNA: TGTGCCAGCTCACCATCGGAAGCGGTTGAAAACATTCAGTACTTC. It yields the protein CASSPSEAVENIQYF. Filled out from reference TRBV18 and TRBJ2-4, the complete variable domain reads NAGVMQNPRHLVRRRGQEARLRCSPMKGHSHVYWYRQLPEEGLKFMVYLQKENIIDESGMPKERFSAEFPKEGPSILRIQQVVRGDSAAYFCASSPSEAVENIQYFGAGTRLSVL.

The CDR3 DNA is TGTGCCAGCAGCAACAGGGCACTTAGATCTGGAAACACCATATATTTT. This sequence encodes CASSNRALRSGNTIYF. The chain employs TRBV21-1 and TRBJ1-3; the table's D gene call, TRBD1, was not cross checked with the DNA. TRBV21-1 is assigned pseudogene status. The CDR3 contains 16 residues.

The V gene is TRBV29-1, the J gene TRBJ1-1, with a possible D match to TRBD1 (5 bases). CDR3 size: 13 residues. The germline CDR1 and CDR2 sequences are SQVTM and ANQGSEA. Trimming shortened V by 4 bases and J by 6 bases, and 15 bases separated the two germline ends. The CDR3, as DNA: TGCAGCGTTGTCAGGGATCGGAGGGCTGAAGCTTTCTTT. Translating it yields CSVVRDRRAEAFF.

This chain uses TRBV7-8 with TRBJ1-1; 9 bases are a match to TRBD1. Losses at the gene ends were 4 bases for V and 4 bases for J; bases not matched to a gene: 10. The CDR3 contains 16 residues. The V gene's germline CDR1 is SGHVS and CDR2 FQNEAQ. The CDR3 DNA sequence: TGTGCCAGCAGCTCTCGGACAGGGGTGCGTAGCACTGAAGCTTTCTTT. Translation gives CASSSRTGVRSTEAFF.

Concerning this clone: At one boundary the junction diverges from the germline segment, which might be a read error. This sequence joins TRBV27 and TRBJ2-4; no clear D gene. The CDR3 runs to 12 residues. The germline gives CDR1 MNHEY, CDR2 SMNVEV (reference sequence). The CDR3 is CASSLGKNSQYF. The DNA of the CDR3 is TGTGCCAGCAGTTTAGGAAAGAACAGTCAGTACTTC.

The chain has TRBV29-1 and TRBJ2-1, with 9 bases matching TRBD2. The CDR3 runs to 15 residues. The J segment lost 5 bases and the V segment lost 3 bases, leaving 8 bases of the junction unmatched. Germline CDR1 reads SQVTM; CDR2 reads ANQGSEA. The CDR3 nucleotides are TGCAGCGTTGACACTGCGGGGGGGCCACACAATGAGCAGTTCTTC. Protein product: CSVDTAGGPHNEQFF.